Below, one T cell receptor (beta chain) is given with its context. This entry belongs to a study of T cells after somatic rescue of genetic block. Using immunoSEQ multiplex PCR, the repertoire was profiled, and TCRdb retains in-frame clones only, with some absent. The sample yields 55,000 to 70,000 clones, 85% to 95% seen once. Trimming removed 1 base from V and 8 bases from J, with 14 bases in between. The V gene's germline CDR1 is SGHTA and CDR2 FQGNSA. There are 14 residues in the CDR3. This chain joins TRBV7-2 and TRBJ1-2; D uncertain. This receptor was identified in a man in his forties. Sequencing input: peripheral blood mononuclear cells (PBMCs). The CDR3 region has the DNA TGTGCCAGCAGCTTAGAGGGCAGAAGTTACGGCTACACCTTC. It specifies CASSLEGRSYGYTF.